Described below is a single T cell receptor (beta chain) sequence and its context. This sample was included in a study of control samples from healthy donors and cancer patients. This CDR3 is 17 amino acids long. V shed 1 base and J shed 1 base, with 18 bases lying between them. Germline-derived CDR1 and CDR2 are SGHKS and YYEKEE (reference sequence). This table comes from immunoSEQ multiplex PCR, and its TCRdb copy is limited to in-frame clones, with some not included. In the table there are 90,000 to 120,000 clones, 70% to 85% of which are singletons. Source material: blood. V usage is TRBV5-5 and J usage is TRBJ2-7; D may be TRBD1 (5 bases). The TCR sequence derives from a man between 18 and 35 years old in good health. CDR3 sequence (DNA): TGTGCCAGCAGCTTGCATTCTATAAGCGACAGATCCTACGAGCAGTACTTC. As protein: CASSLHSISDRSYEQYF. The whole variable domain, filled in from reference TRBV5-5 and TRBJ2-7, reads DAGVTQSPTHLIKTRGQQVTLRCSPISGHKSVSWYQQVLGQGPQFIFQYYEKEERGRGNFPDRFSARQFPNYSSELNVNALLLGDSALYLCASSLHSISDRSYEQYFGPGTRLTVT.